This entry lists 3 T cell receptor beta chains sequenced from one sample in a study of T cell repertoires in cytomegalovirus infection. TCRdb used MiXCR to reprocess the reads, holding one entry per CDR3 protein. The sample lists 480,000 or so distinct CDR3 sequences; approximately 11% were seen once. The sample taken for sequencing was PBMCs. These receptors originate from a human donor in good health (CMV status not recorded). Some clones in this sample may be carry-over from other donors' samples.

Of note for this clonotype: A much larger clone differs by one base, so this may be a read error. CDR3 nucleotides: TGTGCCAGCAGCGCTGGGTGTGGGGTGAACACTGAAGCTTTCTTT. Its protein is CASSAGCGVNTEAFF. The chain combines TRBV5-6 with TRBJ1-1, with D hard to call. V lost 4 bases and J 0 bases, leaving 13 bases between the germline ends. Germline-derived CDR1 and CDR2 are SGHDT and YYEEEE. This CDR3 is built from 15 residues. Full variable domain (missing parts from reference TRBV5-6 and TRBJ1-1): DAGVTQSPTHLIKTRGQQVTLRCSPKSGHDTVSWYQQALGQGPQFIFQYYEEEERQRGNFPDRFSGHQFPNYSSELNVNALLLGDSALYLCASSAGCGVNTEAFFGQGTRLTVV.

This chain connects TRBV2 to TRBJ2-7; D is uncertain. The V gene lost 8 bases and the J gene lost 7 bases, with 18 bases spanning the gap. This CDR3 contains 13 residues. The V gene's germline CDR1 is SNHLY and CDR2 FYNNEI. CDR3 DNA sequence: TGTGCCAGCCTGAACTTGGTAGAAGGGGAGCAGTACTTC. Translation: CASLNLVEGEQYF.

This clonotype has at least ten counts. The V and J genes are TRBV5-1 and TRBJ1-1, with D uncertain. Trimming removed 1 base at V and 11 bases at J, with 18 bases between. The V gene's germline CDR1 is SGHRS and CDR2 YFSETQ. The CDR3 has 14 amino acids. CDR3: CASSLYSGIQIAFF. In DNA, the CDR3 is TGCGCCAGCAGCTTGTACTCGGGGATCCAGATTGCTTTCTTT.